The 11 T cell receptor beta chains below come from one sample, sequenced in a study of identical twins. In TCRdb, the 5' RACE reads were re-called with MiXCR into one record per CDR3 protein. This table has some 600,000 distinct CDR3 sequences, less than 9% appearing once. This sample was also put to use in a study of yellow fever vaccine responses in identical twins.

Sequences were obtained from PBMCs. All receptors derive from a woman aged 18-35 years in good health.

There are a few counts of this clonotype. J is TRBJ2-1 and V is TRBV7-8; D ambiguous. Germline V gene sequence: CDR1 SGHVS, CDR2 FQNEAQ. CDR3 length: 16 residues. The V and J ends lost 1 base and 0 bases respectively, with 10 bases between them. The CDR3 bases are TGTGCCAGCAGCTTAGTTGTGCCCAGCTCCTACAATGAGCAGTTCTTC. Translated: CASSLVVPSSYNEQFF.

Only a few counts were recorded for this clonotype. This chain connects TRBV28 to TRBJ2-6; D remains ambiguous. Trimming cost V 2 bases and J 2 bases, with 4 bases left between them. CDR1 and CDR2 from the germline V gene are MDHEN and SYDVKM. The CDR3 spans 14 residues. CDR3 nucleotides: TGTGCCAGCAGTTTAATGGCTGGGGCCAACGTCCTGACTTTC. Translating it yields CASSLMAGANVLTF.

In this sample, this clonotype turned up many times. V is TRBV6-1 and J is TRBJ1-2; possible D gene TRBD1, 5 bases. The CDR3 contains 14 residues. V lost 6 bases to trimming and J lost 3 bases, with 14 bases between them. Germline values: CDR1 MNHNS, CDR2 SASEGT. The CDR3 bases are TGTGCCAGCAGCTCTGTCAGGGTTGACTATGGCTACACCTTC. It translates to CASSSVRVDYGYTF.

The CDR3 DNA follows: TGTGCCATCAGTGAGGAAGGGTTTCAGACCCAGTACTTC. Encoded protein: CAISEEGFQTQYF. The chain carries TRBV10-3 and TRBJ2-5; D not resolved. The CDR3 spans 13 residues. V shed 2 bases and J shed 6 bases, with 10 bases lying between them. Germline CDR1 ENHRY, CDR2 SYGVKD.

The table lists this clonotype with a few counts. The chain combines TRBV20-1 with TRBJ1-1; D gene unclear. The CDR3 extends over 12 amino acids. V lost 5 bases, J lost 6 bases, and 13 bases lay in between. Looked up from germline, CDR1 is DFQATT and CDR2 is SNEGSKA (reference sequence). CDR3 bases: TGCAGTGCTTCCACAGTGGGCGCTGAAGCTTTCTTT. Its protein is CSASTVGAEAFF.

In its sample, this clonotype was seen a few times. The gene calls are TRBV15 and TRBJ1-1, with a possible D match to TRBD1 (5 bases). Germline values: CDR1 LNHNV, CDR2 YYDKDF (reference sequence). The germline V and J ends were trimmed by 0 bases and 0 bases, with 8 bases remaining between them. There are 15 residues in the CDR3. The CDR3 sequence is CATSREKDMNTEAFF. The CDR3 bases are TGTGCCACCAGCAGAGAGAAGGACATGAACACTGAAGCTTTCTTT.

This clonotype was detected ten times or more. V is TRBV7-6 and J is TRBJ2-2; 8 bases agree with TRBD1. This CDR3 has 13 residues. Trimming removed 6 bases from V and 7 bases from J; junction bases left unmatched: 4. Germline V lookup: CDR1 SGHVS, CDR2 FNYEAQ. The CDR3 bases are TGTGCCAGCAGTCAACAGGGGGTCGGGGAGCTGTTTTTT. Amino acid sequence: CASSQQGVGELFF.

The sample holds many counts of this clonotype. The chain is built from TRBV2 and TRBJ1-5; D remains unclear. CDR3 length equals 13 residues. Germline loops: CDR1 SNHLY, CDR2 FYNNEI. Trimming left V 7 bases short and J 3 bases short, with 10 bases between. The CDR3: CASMRGINQPQHF. The CDR3 region has the DNA TGTGCCAGCATGCGGGGAATCAATCAGCCCCAGCATTTT.

The rearrangement uses TRBV20-1 and TRBJ2-1; 10 bases align to TRBD2. Germline lookup yields CDR1 DFQATT and CDR2 SNEGSKA (reference sequence). This CDR3 is built from 14 residues. The V segment lost 2 bases and the J segment 6 bases; nucleotides outside the gene matches: 4. CDR3 nucleotide sequence: TGCAGTGCTAGAAGTCTAGCGGGGGTCAATGAGCAGTTCTTC. Its translation: CSARSLAGVNEQFF.

This clonotype showed up many times. The gene calls are TRBV20-1 and TRBJ2-5; unclear D gene. This CDR3 contains 10 residues. Per the germline V gene, CDR1 is DFQATT and CDR2 is SNEGSKA (reference sequence). CDR3 amino acids: CSAKRETQYF. CDR3 in DNA: TGCAGCGCCAAAAGGGAGACCCAGTACTTC.

The rearrangement joins TRBV20-1 to TRBJ2-4; perhaps TRBD1 as D (6 bases). Germline V gene data show CDR1 as DFQATT and CDR2 as SNEGSKA (reference sequence). This CDR3 has 20 amino acids. V lost 0 bases to trimming and J lost 0 bases, with 24 bases between them. CDR3 sequence reads: CSARDRLRDTGPLAKNIQYF. The CDR3, as DNA: TGCAGTGCTAGAGATAGGCTCCGGGACACTGGTCCTCTAGCCAAAAACATTCAGTACTTC.